This T cell receptor beta chain is from a study of brain T cells in children with intractable seizures (dated by TCRdb to the early 2020s). Notes on the research overall: As a first screen for immune gene transcripts, resected brain tissue from 53 pediatric epilepsy surgery cases was run on a NanoString immunology panel. Among the approximately 12 selected surgery cases, pre-surgery blood was additionally sequenced for eight, leaving four cases with brain tissue only. Results the study describes overall, beyond this receptor: Sequencing depth differed between pre- and post-surgery blood, so clones missing from the pre-surgery sample may reflect undersampling. Viral specificity was inferred solely from CDR3 sequence similarity, and the HCMV serostatus of the patients was not known.

With regard to this clone: Its antigen specificity is not known. No much larger clone exists at a distance of one base, and base qualities are not known. The same CDR3 also results from other DNA sequences found in this sample.

TCR beta chain sequences were generated from genomic DNA using the immunoSEQ assay. The authors' pipeline ran thus. CDR3 sequences that did not begin with the conserved framework cysteine at position 104 were removed manually. To get clonality, the normalized Shannon's Diversity Index was subtracted from one, giving values from 0 (maximal diversity) to 1 (oligoclonal). To check whether a given CDR3 had different frequencies in two samples, for example brain versus blood, chi-squared comparison-of-proportions tests were used. Public clonotypes were found through immuneACCESS searches, while the VDJdb browser was used to judge similarity to known antiviral clonotypes. TCRdb's version of the immuneACCESS table is confined to in-frame rearrangements and falls short of the full clone set. An unresolved V gene accounts for under half of the shortfall where checked; the remainder is of unknown origin. V and J calls and clone size are copied from that table; D and trimming were computed from the DNA. This sample comprises hundreds of thousands of clones, about 94% of them detected only once. 5% to 7% of the sample lies in the top ten.

Per the germline V gene, SGHRS is the CDR1 and YFSETQ is the CDR2. V loses 5 bases of germline sequence and J loses 2 bases, and the interval between the two ends is 13 bases. The CDR3 runs 15 amino acids, cysteine and phenylalanine included. The kept DNA is CDR3 alone, 45 bases in frame from the first base. The time point label for this specimen denotes: blood from clinic visit 5 months post-surgery; TSC patient then seizure free. The surgery cases that showed the highest brain T cell transcript signatures were chosen for TCR beta chain sequencing of brain tissue, and of blood when it was available. Prior to surgery, the patients had been treated with at least one anti-epileptic drug. The TCR-sequenced patients were children whose drug-resistant epilepsy was caused by tuberous sclerosis complex, focal cortical dysplasia, Rasmussen encephalitis or hemimegalencephaly. Bulk genomic DNA was isolated from unsorted brain tissue and whole blood using the Monarch genomic DNA purification kit.

The rearrangement combines TRBV5-1 with TRBJ2-2, with TRBD2 tentatively as D gene (5 bases match). The specimen was peripheral blood, collected 4 to 5 months after surgery. The receptor was derived from a boy in the first two years of life with tuberous sclerosis and intractable seizures. Here is the DNA: TGCGCCAGCAGTCTCCGGGAACCCAACACCGGGGAGCTGTTTTTT. Its amino acids are CASSLREPNTGELFF.